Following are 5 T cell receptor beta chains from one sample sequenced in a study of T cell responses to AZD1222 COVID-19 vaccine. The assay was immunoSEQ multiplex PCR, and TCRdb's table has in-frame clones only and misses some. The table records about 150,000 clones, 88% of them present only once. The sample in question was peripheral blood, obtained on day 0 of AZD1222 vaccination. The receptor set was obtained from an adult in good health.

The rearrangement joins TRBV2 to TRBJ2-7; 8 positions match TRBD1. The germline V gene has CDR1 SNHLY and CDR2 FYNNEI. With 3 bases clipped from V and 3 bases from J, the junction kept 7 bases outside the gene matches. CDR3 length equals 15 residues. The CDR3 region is CASSDRQGAFYEQYF. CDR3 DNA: TGTGCCAGCAGTGATCGGCAGGGGGCCTTCTACGAGCAGTACTTC.

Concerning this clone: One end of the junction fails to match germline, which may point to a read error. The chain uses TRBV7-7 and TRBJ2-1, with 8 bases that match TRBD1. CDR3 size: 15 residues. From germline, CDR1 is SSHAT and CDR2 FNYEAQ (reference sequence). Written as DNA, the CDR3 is TGTGCTAGCAGCCCTCGGACAGGGATGGTTCATGAGCAGTTCTTC. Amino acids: CASSPRTGMVHEQFF.

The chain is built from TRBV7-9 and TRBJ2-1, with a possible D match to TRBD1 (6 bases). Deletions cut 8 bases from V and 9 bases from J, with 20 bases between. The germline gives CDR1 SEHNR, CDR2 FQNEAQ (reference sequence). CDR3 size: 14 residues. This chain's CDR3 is CASPLDPGQTEQFF. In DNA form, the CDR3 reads TGTGCCAGCCCTCTAGACCCAGGACAGACTGAGCAGTTCTTC.

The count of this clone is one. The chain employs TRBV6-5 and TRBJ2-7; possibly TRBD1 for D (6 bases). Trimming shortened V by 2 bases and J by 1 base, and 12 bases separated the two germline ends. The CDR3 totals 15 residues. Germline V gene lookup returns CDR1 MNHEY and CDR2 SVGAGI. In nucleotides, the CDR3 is TGTGCCAGCAGTTACCAGGGGACAAGATCCTACGAGCAGTACTTC. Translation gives CASSYQGTRSYEQYF.

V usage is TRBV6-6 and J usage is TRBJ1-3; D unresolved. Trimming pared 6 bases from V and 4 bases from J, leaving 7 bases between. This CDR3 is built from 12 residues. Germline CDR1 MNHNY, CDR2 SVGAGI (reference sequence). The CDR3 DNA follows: TGTGCCAGCAGAGATCAGGGAAACACCATATATTTT. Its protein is CASRDQGNTIYF.